A selection of T cell receptor beta chains follows, all from one sample in a study of spatial heterogeneity in lung cancer. TCRdb used MiXCR to reprocess the 5' RACE reads, holding one entry per CDR3 protein. The table has 40,000 to 45,000 distinct CDR3 sequences, 20% to 25% seen once. The sample consisted of PBMCs, taken at follow-up. Receptors originate from a female donor with early-stage non-small cell lung cancer. The CDR3 runs from the conserved cysteine through the conserved F or W. A D gene is named only where the DNA matches it firmly. Size is stated for part of the rows, as once, few or many counts, or as a class when the clone is expanded.

D gene | J gene | clone size | V gene | CDR3 protein | CDR3 DNA
NA | TRBJ2-7 | once | TRBV12-3/TRBV12-4 | CASRFRGTYEQYF | TGTGCCAGCCGTTTTCGCGGTACCTACGAGCAGTACTTC
NA | TRBJ2-5 | NA | TRBV5-1 | CASSPSGLLGGETQYF | TGCGCCAGCAGCCCCTCGGGACTCCTCGGGGGAGAGACCCAGTACTTC
NA | TRBJ1-1 | NA | TRBV10-3 | CAISAQGMNTEAFF | TGTGCCATCAGTGCTCAGGGGATGAACACTGAAGCTTTCTTT
NA | TRBJ1-1 | NA | TRBV19 | CASSTQIRTEAFF | TGTGCCAGTAGTACTCAAATCCGGACTGAAGCTTTCTTT
NA | TRBJ2-7 | NA | TRBV7-9 | CASSLDLIAGEQYF | TGTGCCAGCAGCTTAGACCTAATTGCGGGGGAGCAGTACTTC
NA | TRBJ1-1 | many | TRBV25-1 | CASSHRNTEAFF | TGTGCCAGCAGCCACCGGAACACTGAAGCTTTCTTT
TRBD2 | TRBJ2-5 | NA | TRBV29-1 | CSVGRGAFQETQYF | TGCAGCGTCGGGCGGGGGGCGTTCCAAGAGACCCAGTACTTC
TRBD2 | TRBJ2-1 | NA | TRBV7-2 | CASSLSGRYFDEQFF | TGTGCCAGCAGCCTCAGCGGGAGGTATTTCGATGAGCAGTTCTTC
NA | TRBJ2-2 | once | TRBV6-1 | CASTQGSHGELFF | TGTGCCAGCACGCAGGGGAGTCACGGGGAGCTGTTTTTT
NA | TRBJ1-3 | NA | TRBV7-3 | CASSVNGGSGNTIYF | TGTGCCAGCAGCGTCAATGGGGGCTCTGGAAACACCATATATTTT
NA | TRBJ1-2 | few | TRBV20-1 | CSARDAWGESGYTF | TGCAGTGCTAGAGATGCGTGGGGAGAGTCTGGCTACACCTTC
NA | TRBJ1-2 | few | TRBV7-2 | CASSLDRYNYGYTF | TGTGCCAGCAGCTTAGACAGATATAACTATGGCTACACCTTC
NA | TRBJ1-2 | many | TRBV7-2 | CASSLGRSGYTF | TGTGCCAGCAGCTTAGGCAGGTCTGGCTACACCTTC
NA | TRBJ1-1 | many | TRBV5-1 | CASSLVGRQAEAFF | TGCGCCAGCAGTCTGGTTGGTCGGCAGGCTGAAGCTTTCTTT
NA | TRBJ1-1 | many | TRBV5-6 | CASSYPGLITEAFF | TGTGCCAGCAGCTACCCAGGACTGATCACTGAAGCTTTCTTT
NA | TRBJ1-2 | NA | TRBV9 | CASSVRQYGYTF | TGTGCCAGCAGCGTGAGACAATATGGCTACACCTTC
TRBD1 | TRBJ1-1 | many | TRBV28 | CASSLRDSEAFF | TGTGCCAGCAGTCTCCGGGACAGTGAAGCTTTCTTT
NA | TRBJ2-4 | few | TRBV19 | CASTPGYGKNIQYF | TGTGCCAGTACCCCGGGGTATGGGAAAAACATTCAGTACTTC
NA | TRBJ2-3 | many | TRBV5-4 | CASSLAGSPTDTQYF | TGTGCCAGCAGCTTGGCTGGGTCCCCCACAGATACGCAGTATTTT
NA | TRBJ1-5 | many | TRBV5-4 | CASSRDRNQPQHF | TGTGCCAGCAGCCGGGACCGCAATCAGCCCCAGCATTTT
TRBD1 | TRBJ2-7 | NA | TRBV20-1 | CSATNPGQSSYEQYF | TGCAGTGCTACAAATCCGGGACAGAGCTCCTACGAGCAGTACTTC
TRBD1 | TRBJ2-7 | NA | TRBV20-1 | CSARDQGAGEQYF | TGCAGTGCTAGAGATCAGGGGGCGGGCGAGCAGTACTTC
NA | TRBJ1-1 | many | TRBV10-2 | CASTEALVNNVEAFF | TGCGCCAGCACCGAGGCGTTGGTCAATAATGTTGAAGCTTTCTTT
NA | TRBJ1-3 | many | TRBV7-2 | CASSFSGNTIYF | TGTGCCAGCAGCTTCTCTGGAAACACCATATATTTT
NA | TRBJ2-5 | many | TRBV6-6 | CASRRRTSREETQYF | TGTGCCAGCAGACGACGGACTTCTCGGGAGGAGACCCAGTACTTC
NA | TRBJ2-1 | many | TRBV14 | CASSSHRDLPLNEQFF | TGTGCCAGCAGCTCACACCGGGACCTACCCCTAAATGAGCAGTTCTTC
NA | TRBJ2-7 | NA | TRBV20-1 | CSVGGAISEQYF | TGCAGCGTCGGGGGAGCCATAAGCGAGCAGTACTTC
NA | TRBJ2-7 | few | TRBV5-1 | CASSLAGKRVDEQYF | TGCGCCAGCAGCTTGGCCGGCAAGCGGGTGGACGAGCAGTACTTC
NA | TRBJ2-1 | few | TRBV6-2/TRBV6-3 | CASSQTRNEQFF | TGTGCCAGCAGCCAAACCCGGAATGAGCAGTTCTTC
NA | TRBJ1-4 | few | TRBV6-5 | CASTRRGVSSTNEKLFF | TGTGCCAGCACCAGGCGGGGGGTCAGCTCAACTAATGAAAAACTGTTTTTT
TRBD1 | TRBJ1-1 | NA | TRBV5-1 | CASRSGLGGFNEAFF | TGCGCCAGCAGGAGCGGGTTAGGGGGCTTCAATGAAGCTTTCTTT
NA | TRBJ1-5 | medium-sized | TRBV6-6 | CASRTIRASNQPQHF | TGTGCCAGCAGAACGATCAGGGCCAGCAATCAGCCCCAGCATTTT
NA | TRBJ2-2 | many | TRBV2 | CASSEGFLGRSGELFF | TGTGCCAGCAGTGAGGGATTCCTAGGGAGGTCGGGGGAGCTGTTTTTT
NA | TRBJ1-3 | few | TRBV30 | CAWSPDSAGNTIYF | TGTGCCTGGAGTCCAGACAGCGCTGGAAACACCATATATTTT
NA | TRBJ1-1 | many | TRBV18 | CASSPDISEAFF | TGTGCCAGCTCACCAGATATTTCTGAAGCTTTCTTT
NA | TRBJ1-1 | NA | TRBV29-1 | CSVRDFGTEAFF | TGCAGCGTACGGGACTTCGGGACTGAAGCTTTCTTT
NA | TRBJ2-3 | few | TRBV19 | CASSIVVQDTQYF | TGTGCCAGTAGTATAGTGGTCCAAGATACGCAGTATTTT
NA | TRBJ1-2 | many | TRBV6-5 | CASGRTDGYTF | TGTGCCAGCGGCAGGACAGATGGCTACACCTTC
NA | TRBJ2-4 | NA | TRBV6-2/TRBV6-3 | CASSPGQINRNIQYF | TGTGCCAGCAGCCCCGGACAGATCAACCGAAACATTCAGTACTTC
NA | TRBJ2-1 | many | TRBV7-2 | CANSPLWGIYNEQFF | TGTGCCAACAGCCCCCTATGGGGAATCTACAATGAGCAGTTCTTC
NA | TRBJ1-2 | NA | TRBV20-1 | CSAGPTEGGYTF | TGCAGTGCTGGGCCCACAGAAGGGGGCTACACCTTC
NA | TRBJ1-6 | few | TRBV3-1 | CASSQVYNSPLHF | TGTGCCAGCAGCCAGGTCTATAATTCACCCCTCCACTTT
TRBD1 | TRBJ2-2 | few | TRBV14 | CASSPDRASTGELFF | TGTGCCAGCAGCCCGGACAGGGCGAGCACCGGGGAGCTGTTTTTT
NA | TRBJ2-1 | NA | TRBV30 | CAWKGVNEQFF | TGTGCCTGGAAAGGAGTGAATGAGCAGTTCTTC
NA | TRBJ1-2 | NA | TRBV5-1 | CASSLGQDRYGYTF | TGCGCCAGCAGCTTGGGACAGGACCGCTATGGCTACACCTTC
TRBD2 | TRBJ2-1 | many | TRBV7-8 | CASSFPTSVYNEQFF | TGTGCCAGCAGCTTCCCTACTAGCGTTTACAATGAGCAGTTCTTC
NA | TRBJ2-7 | few | TRBV5-1 | CASKGTLDEQYF | TGCGCCAGCAAGGGGACGTTAGACGAGCAGTACTTC
NA | TRBJ1-5 | few | TRBV5-1 | CASSLGGDQPQHF | TGCGCCAGCAGCTTGGGAGGGGATCAGCCCCAGCATTTT